This T cell receptor (beta chain) was obtained from a study of T cell responses to AZD1222 COVID-19 vaccine. The study, taken as a whole, reports: Sampled repertoires all dated from after the peak T cell response. Breadth and depth of Spike-specific TCRs rose after two AZD1222 doses.

In the case of this clone: Its antigen is as yet unknown.

The assay was immunoSEQ multiplex PCR, and TCRdb's table has in-frame clones only and misses some. The top ten hold 1.5% to 2% of the sample, which has about 120,000 clones, 70% to 90% seen once. V was clipped by 4 bases and J by 2 bases; unmatched bases: 2. The CDR3 runs to 15 residues. The germline gives CDR1 KGHDR, CDR2 SFDVKD. This specimen was peripheral blood, taken on day 0 of AZD1222 vaccination. J is TRBJ1-2 and V is TRBV24-1, with 11 bases fitting TRBD1. The TCR comes from an adult in good health. CDR3 DNA sequence: TGTGCCACCAGTGAAAGGACAGGGGGCAACTATGGCTACACCTTC. As protein: CATSERTGGNYGYTF.